A selection of T cell receptor beta chains follows, all from one sample in a study of cytomegalovirus exposure and HLA in healthy donors. Sequenced by immunoSEQ multiplex PCR; TCRdb stores in-frame clones only, minus some. The profile covers 150,000 to 200,000 clones, with just under 80% appearing a single time and 1.5% to 2% taken by the ten largest. Sequencing input: PBMCs. The receptors derive from a woman aged 25 to 39 in good health and CMV-seronegative. Both conserved end residues are trimmed from each CDR3.

CDR3 length: 13
V gene: TRBV5-1
J gene: TRBJ2-1
CDR3 protein: ASSLLTSGVYEQF

CDR3 length: 11
V gene: TRBV28
J gene: TRBJ2-5
CDR3 protein: ASSLLHQETQY

CDR3 length: 13
V gene: TRBV6-5
J gene: TRBJ2-3
CDR3 protein: ASSYRAGDQGTQY

CDR3 length: 15
V gene: TRBV27
J gene: TRBJ2-3
CDR3 protein: ASSPVSGLAGADTQY

CDR3 length: 12
V gene: TRBV6-1
J gene: TRBJ1-1
CDR3 protein: ASQRWVRFTEAF

CDR3 length: 13
V gene: TRBV5-1
J gene: TRBJ2-6
CDR3 protein: ASSLEGTGANVLT

CDR3 length: 13
V gene: TRBV7-7
J gene: TRBJ1-4
CDR3 protein: ASSRYKSTNEKLF

CDR3 length: 14
V gene: TRBV5-1
J gene: TRBJ2-7
CDR3 protein: ASSLEGGSSSYEQY

CDR3 length: 16
V gene: TRBV11-2
J gene: TRBJ2-5
CDR3 protein: ASSLRTGRIPLQETQY

CDR3 length: 10
V gene: TRBV2
J gene: TRBJ1-5
CDR3 protein: ASQQANQPQH

CDR3 length: 12
V gene: TRBV19
J gene: TRBJ2-2
CDR3 protein: ASSTRDITGELF

CDR3 length: 16
V gene: TRBV7-2
J gene: TRBJ2-4
CDR3 protein: ASSLFPQRGVSKNIQY

CDR3 length: 12
V gene: TRBV10-1
J gene: TRBJ1-2
CDR3 protein: ANSGTGGNYGYT

CDR3 length: 12
V gene: TRBV18
J gene: TRBJ2-7
CDR3 protein: ASSPQGTAYEQY

CDR3 length: 12
V gene: TRBV5-4
J gene: TRBJ1-4
CDR3 protein: ASRRQGMSEKLF

CDR3 length: 12
V gene: TRBV5-3
J gene: TRBJ1-2
CDR3 protein: ARSFGGSNYGYT

CDR3 length: 14
V gene: TRBV7-2
J gene: TRBJ1-6
CDR3 protein: ASSLTSVSYNSPLH

CDR3 length: 14
V gene: TRBV9
J gene: TRBJ2-5
CDR3 protein: ASSVVARGGRETQY

CDR3 length: 10
V gene: TRBV6-1
J gene: TRBJ1-4
CDR3 protein: ASDRGNEKLF

CDR3 length: 10
V gene: TRBV6-5
J gene: TRBJ2-5
CDR3 protein: ASSAVTGTQY

CDR3 length: 16
V gene: TRBV19
J gene: TRBJ2-7
CDR3 protein: ASSPVGTAGSFSYEQY

CDR3 length: 12
V gene: TRBV11-2
J gene: TRBJ1-1
CDR3 protein: ASSLDMGLPEAF

CDR3 length: 10
V gene: TRBV18
J gene: TRBJ2-5
CDR3 protein: ASSSLQETQY

CDR3 length: 12
V gene: TRBV27
J gene: TRBJ1-5
CDR3 protein: ASSLHGVGQPQH

CDR3 length: 12
V gene: TRBV18
J gene: TRBJ2-7
CDR3 protein: ASSPDRNSYEQY

CDR3 length: 10
V gene: TRBV28
J gene: TRBJ1-5
CDR3 protein: ASRIENQPQH

CDR3 length: 14
V gene: TRBV6-5
J gene: TRBJ1-2
CDR3 protein: ASSSSLSGTNYGYT

CDR3 length: 11
V gene: TRBV5-4
J gene: TRBJ2-1
CDR3 protein: ASSFRQYNEQF

CDR3 length: 14
V gene: TRBV4-1
J gene: TRBJ2-3
CDR3 protein: ASSHLGGGSTDTQY

CDR3 length: 11
V gene: TRBV30
J gene: TRBJ1-4
CDR3 protein: AWSGGNGEKLF

CDR3 length: 11
V gene: TRBV4-3
J gene: TRBJ2-3
CDR3 protein: ASSFRQSATQY

CDR3 length: 13
V gene: TRBV6-4
J gene: TRBJ1-5
CDR3 protein: ASVRARGRDQPQH

CDR3 length: 10
V gene: TRBV10-2
J gene: TRBJ1-1
CDR3 protein: ASNRGSTEAF

CDR3 length: 13
V gene: TRBV7-6
J gene: TRBJ1-6
CDR3 protein: ASSLVAGGDSPLH

CDR3 length: 12
V gene: TRBV5-1
J gene: TRBJ1-1
CDR3 protein: ASSSGQGDTEAF

CDR3 length: 13
V gene: TRBV5-1
J gene: TRBJ2-5
CDR3 protein: ASSLESTRLETQY

CDR3 length: 13
V gene: TRBV7-9
J gene: TRBJ2-7
CDR3 protein: ASSSPSGGPYEQY

CDR3 length: 13
V gene: TRBV27
J gene: TRBJ1-5
CDR3 protein: ASSFASLSNQPQH

CDR3 length: 13
V gene: TRBV5-1
J gene: TRBJ2-1
CDR3 protein: ASRLGLAGNNEQF

CDR3 length: 12
V gene: TRBV13
J gene: TRBJ2-3
CDR3 protein: ASSLGAGADTQY

CDR3 length: 12
V gene: TRBV6-5
J gene: TRBJ1-2
CDR3 protein: ASSYSTGMEGYT

CDR3 length: 11
V gene: TRBV2
J gene: TRBJ2-5
CDR3 protein: ASGKTGGETQY

CDR3 length: 14
V gene: TRBV30
J gene: TRBJ2-6
CDR3 protein: AWGTGGFTGANVLT

CDR3 length: 14
V gene: TRBV7-9
J gene: TRBJ2-1
CDR3 protein: ASSLGGSPYDYEQF